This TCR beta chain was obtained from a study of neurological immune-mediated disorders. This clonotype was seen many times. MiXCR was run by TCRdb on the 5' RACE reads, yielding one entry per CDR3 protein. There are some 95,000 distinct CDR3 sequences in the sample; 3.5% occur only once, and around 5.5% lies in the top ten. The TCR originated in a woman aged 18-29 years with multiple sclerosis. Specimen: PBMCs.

The CDR3 nucleotides read TGTGCCAGCAGTGTCACCCCCACTGCCGAGCAGTACTTC. Protein: CASSVTPTAEQYF. The chain joins TRBV2 to TRBJ2-7; D remains unclear. Germline-derived CDR1 and CDR2 are SNHLY and FYNNEI. This CDR3 region has 13 residues. The V end was cut by 4 bases, the J end by 6 bases, with 13 bases between. The whole variable domain, remainder taken from reference TRBV2 and TRBJ2-7, is EPEVTQTPSHQVTQMGQEVILRCVPISNHLYFYWYRQILGQKVEFLVSFYNNEISEKSEIFDDQFSVERPDGSNFTLKIRSTKLEDSAMYFCASSVTPTAEQYFGPGTRLTVT.